The subject of this entry is one T cell receptor beta chain. The record originates from a study of blood T cell repertoires in COVID-19. About the research overall: Acute and convalescent COVID-19 specimens originated in the United States, Italy and Spain. PBMCs, B-cell-depleted T cells, or T cells were the source of the cDNA or gDNA that made up the material.

V was pared by 5 bases and J by 1 base, with 8 bases between. This CDR3 region has 13 residues. Germline V gene data show CDR1 as SEHNR and CDR2 as FQNEAQ (reference sequence). In the original processing: Amplified reference gene primers provided the basis for estimating nucleated cell counts. TCRdb's copy holds only in-frame clones and misses some; the assay was immunoSEQ multiplex PCR. From that table come the V and J calls and clone size; the DNA was used to work out D and trimming. The table lists some 250,000 clones, over 65% of them singletons. This clonotype originated in a woman aged 80 or over with acute or convalescent COVID-19. The sample comprised peripheral blood. V gene TRBV7-9 combines with J gene TRBJ1-2; TRBD1 is a possible D gene (5 bases). The CDR3 DNA reads as TGTGCCAGCAGCCGCGACAGTAACTATGGCTACACCTTC. Its translation: CASSRDSNYGYTF.